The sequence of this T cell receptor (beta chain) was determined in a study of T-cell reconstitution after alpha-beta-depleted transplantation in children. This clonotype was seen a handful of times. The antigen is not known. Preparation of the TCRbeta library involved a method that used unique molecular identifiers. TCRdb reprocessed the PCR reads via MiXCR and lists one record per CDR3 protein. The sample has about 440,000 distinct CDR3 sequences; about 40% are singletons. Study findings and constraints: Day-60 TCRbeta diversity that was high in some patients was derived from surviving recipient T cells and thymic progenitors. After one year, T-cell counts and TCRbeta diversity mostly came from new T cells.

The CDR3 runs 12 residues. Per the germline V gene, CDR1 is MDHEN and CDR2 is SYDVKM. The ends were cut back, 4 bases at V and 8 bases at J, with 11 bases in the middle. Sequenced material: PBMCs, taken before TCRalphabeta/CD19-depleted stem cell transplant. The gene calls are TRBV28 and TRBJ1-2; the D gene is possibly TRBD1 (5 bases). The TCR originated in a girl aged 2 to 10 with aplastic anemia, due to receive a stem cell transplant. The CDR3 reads CASSSQGGGYTF. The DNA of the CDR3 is TGTGCCAGCAGTTCGCAGGGCGGGGGCTACACCTTC.